Listed below are T cell receptor beta chains from one sample, sequenced in a study of blood T cell repertoires in COVID-19. Sequencing used immunoSEQ multiplex PCR; TCRdb keeps in-frame clones, though not all of them. This sample carries about 490,000 clones, roughly 85% of them seen once, and the ten largest clones take about 3%. The sequencing sample was made of peripheral blood. All receptors derive from a human donor in a cohort sampled during active COVID-19. CDR3s include the opening cysteine and the closing phenylalanine or tryptophan. D genes are given only for firm matches. The listing skips clone size in some rows; elsewhere it reads once, few, many or a size class.

V gene,J gene,clone size,D gene,CDR3 DNA,CDR3 protein
TRBV29-1,TRBJ1-1,few,TRBD1,TGCAGCCTCGAACAGGGGGCAACTGAAGCTTTCTTT,CSLEQGATEAFF
TRBV7-2,TRBJ1-1,-,-,TGTGCCAGCAGCCCGGACAGACTGAACACTGAAGCTTTCTTT,CASSPDRLNTEAFF
TRBV3-1/TRBV3-2,TRBJ2-2,-,TRBD2,TGTGCCAGCAGTCCGACTAGCGGGAGAACGGGTACCGGGGAGCTGTTTTTT,CASSPTSGRTGTGELFF
TRBV7-3,TRBJ2-5,-,-,TGTGCCAGCAGCTTACTATCTGGGCAGACCCAGTACTTC,CASSLLSGQTQYF
TRBV19,TRBJ1-4,-,TRBD1,TGTGCCAGTAGTCCCCTAGGGACAGCTGAAAAACTGTTTTTT,CASSPLGTAEKLFF
TRBV21-1,TRBJ1-4,-,-,TGTGCCAGCAGCAAAGAGCGGCCAAATGGCTATACCATGGGAGGCCCAAATGAAAAACTGTTTTTT,CASSKERPNGYTMGGPNEKLFF
TRBV12-3/TRBV12-4,TRBJ2-3,-,-,TGTGCCAGCAGTTTCGGGTCGGGTACGCAGTATTTT,CASSFGSGTQYF
TRBV15,TRBJ1-4,-,TRBD1,TGTGCCACCAGCGTCCGGGACAGGGAGGAAAAACTGTTTTTT,CATSVRDREEKLFF
TRBV7-8,TRBJ1-5,-,-,TGTGCCAGCAGCCTCCAGCCGACGGGAGGGAATCAGCCCCAGCATTTT,CASSLQPTGGNQPQHF
TRBV19,TRBJ2-1,-,TRBD2,TGTGCCAGTAGTATTGGGCGGGAGATCCCCTACAATGAGCAGTTCTTC,CASSIGREIPYNEQFF
TRBV19,TRBJ1-1,-,TRBD1,TGTGCCAGTAGTATAATTTTGAGGAACAGGGGCTCTGAAGCTTTCTTT,CASSIILRNRGSEAFF
TRBV5-4,TRBJ2-1,-,-,TGTGCCAGCAGCTTTTACAGCTCCTACAATGAGCAGTTCTTC,CASSFYSSYNEQFF
TRBV19,TRBJ1-4,once,-,TGTGCCAGTAGCCCCCCGACAGGCCAAGGCGAAAAACTGTTTTTT,CASSPPTGQGEKLFF
TRBV28,TRBJ2-1,once,TRBD2,TGTGTCATCCGTAGCGGGATAAACAATGAGCAGTTCTTC,CVIRSGINNEQFF
TRBV27,TRBJ1-5,-,-,TGTGCCAGCAGTTTTGGGAGGGGATGGGCCCAGCATTTT,CASSFGRGWAQHF
TRBV9,TRBJ2-3,-,TRBD1,TGTGCCAGCAGCGTAGCTGGGGGACAGAGCCGGTTCACAGATACGCAGTATTTT,CASSVAGGQSRFTDTQYF
TRBV4-3,TRBJ2-1,-,TRBD2,TGCGCCAGCAGCCAAAGGTCGCGGGAGGGCTATGAGCAGTTCTTC,CASSQRSREGYEQFF
TRBV30,TRBJ1-1,-,-,TGTGCCTGGGACGGAGCCTCTGAAGCTTTCTTT,CAWDGASEAFF
TRBV12-3/TRBV12-4,TRBJ1-5,-,-,TGTGCCACCACAGGGAGCAATCAGCCCCAGCATTTT,CATTGSNQPQHF
TRBV5-1,TRBJ2-3,-,-,TGCGCCAGCAGCGTTACCGGGACTCCTGAATCAGATACGCAGTATTTT,CASSVTGTPESDTQYF
TRBV3-1/TRBV3-2,TRBJ2-3,-,-,TGTGCCAGCAGTCGATTCATTAGCGGTGAGTCCACAGATACGCAGTATTTT,CASSRFISGESTDTQYF
TRBV5-1,TRBJ1-1,-,-,TGCGCCAGCAGCTTGGAAAGCATACCTACTGAAGCTTTCTTT,CASSLESIPTEAFF
TRBV6-5,TRBJ1-5,-,-,TGTGCCAGCAGCAAGAATCAGGGGCGGCAGCCCCAGCATTTT,CASSKNQGRQPQHF
TRBV28,TRBJ2-3,-,-,TGTGCCAGCAGTTTGGAACTAGCAAGAGATACGCAGTATTTT,CASSLELARDTQYF
TRBV6-5,TRBJ1-6,-,-,TGTGCCAGCAGTACCCAGATACGTGGTTCACCCCTCCACTTT,CASSTQIRGSPLHF
TRBV29-1,TRBJ1-4,-,TRBD1,TGCAGCGTTGCAGGGGGAGTTAATGAAAAACTGTTTTTT,CSVAGGVNEKLFF
TRBV2,TRBJ1-3,-,TRBD1,TGTGCCAGCAGTCCCCGGACAGGGACATCTGGAAACACCATATATTTT,CASSPRTGTSGNTIYF
TRBV5-8,TRBJ1-1,-,-,TGTGCCAGCAGCTTGGAACAGCCGAACACTGAAGCTTTCTTT,CASSLEQPNTEAFF
TRBV4-2,TRBJ1-3,-,TRBD1,TGTGCCAGCACCTCAGGACAGGGCTCTGGAAACACCATATATTTT,CASTSGQGSGNTIYF
TRBV12-3/TRBV12-4,TRBJ1-1,once,-,TGTGCCAGCAGTTTAGCGAGGGCGCTGAGGGCTTTCTTT,CASSLARALRAFF
TRBV10-2,TRBJ2-3,-,TRBD2,TGCGCCAGCACCCCTAGCGGGGCTAGCACAGATACGCAGTATTTT,CASTPSGASTDTQYF
TRBV2,TRBJ2-7,-,-,TGTGCCAGCAACTTGGACTCTCTACTCTACGAGCAGTACTTC,CASNLDSLLYEQYF
TRBV27,TRBJ2-1,-,TRBD2,TGTGCCAGCAGCACCGGGACTAGCGATTACAATGAGCAGTTCTTC,CASSTGTSDYNEQFF